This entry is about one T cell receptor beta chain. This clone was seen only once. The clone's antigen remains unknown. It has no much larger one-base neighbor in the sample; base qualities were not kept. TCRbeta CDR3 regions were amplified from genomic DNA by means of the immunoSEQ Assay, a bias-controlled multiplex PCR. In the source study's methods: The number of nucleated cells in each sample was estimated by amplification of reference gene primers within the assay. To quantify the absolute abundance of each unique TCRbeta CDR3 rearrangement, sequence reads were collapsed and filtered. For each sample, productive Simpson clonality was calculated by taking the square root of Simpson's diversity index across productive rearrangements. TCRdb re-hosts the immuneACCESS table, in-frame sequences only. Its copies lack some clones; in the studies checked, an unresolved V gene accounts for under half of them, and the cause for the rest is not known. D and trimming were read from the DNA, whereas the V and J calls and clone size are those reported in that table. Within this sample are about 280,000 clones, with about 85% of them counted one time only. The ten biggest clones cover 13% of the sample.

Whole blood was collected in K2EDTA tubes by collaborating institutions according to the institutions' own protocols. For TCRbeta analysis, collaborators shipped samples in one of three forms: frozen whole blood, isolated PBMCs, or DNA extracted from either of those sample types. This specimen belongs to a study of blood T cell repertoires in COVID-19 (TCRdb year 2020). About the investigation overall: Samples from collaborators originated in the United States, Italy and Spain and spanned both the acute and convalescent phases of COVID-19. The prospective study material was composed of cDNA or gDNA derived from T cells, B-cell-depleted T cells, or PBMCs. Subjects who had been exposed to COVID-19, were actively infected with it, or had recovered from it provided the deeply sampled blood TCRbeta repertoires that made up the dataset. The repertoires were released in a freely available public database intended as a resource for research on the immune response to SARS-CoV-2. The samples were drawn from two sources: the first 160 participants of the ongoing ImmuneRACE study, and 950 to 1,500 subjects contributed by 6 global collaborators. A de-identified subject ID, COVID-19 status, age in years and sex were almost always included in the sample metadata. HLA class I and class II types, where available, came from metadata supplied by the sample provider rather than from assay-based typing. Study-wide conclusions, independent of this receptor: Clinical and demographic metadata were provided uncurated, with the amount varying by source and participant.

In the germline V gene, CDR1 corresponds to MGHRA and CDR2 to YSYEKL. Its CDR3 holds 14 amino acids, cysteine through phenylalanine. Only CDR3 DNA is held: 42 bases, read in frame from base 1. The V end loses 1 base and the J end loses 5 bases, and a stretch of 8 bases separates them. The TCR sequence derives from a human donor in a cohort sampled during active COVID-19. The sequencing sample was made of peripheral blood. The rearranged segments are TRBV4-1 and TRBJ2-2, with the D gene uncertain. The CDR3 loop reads CASSQAVQTGELFF. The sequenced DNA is TGCGCCAGCAGCCAAGCTGTCCAGACCGGGGAGCTGTTTTTT.